A selection of T cell receptor beta chains follows, all from one sample in a study of blood T cell repertoires in COVID-19. The repertoire was sequenced with immunoSEQ multiplex PCR; TCRdb's copy has only in-frame clones and lacks some. Altogether 150,000 to 200,000 clones are present, more than 75% being singletons, with the ten largest covering about 15%. Sequenced sample: PBMCs or T cells enriched from blood (not recorded which). These receptors all stem from a woman aged 45-60 years with acute COVID-19. The CDR3 runs from the conserved cysteine through the conserved F or W. The order of the fields is J gene, clone size, V gene, D gene, CDR3 protein, CDR3 DNA. The D gene is left open where the match is weak. Size values are once, few and many counts, or a class for expanded clones, and some rows have none.

TRBJ1-2,few,TRBV9,-,CASSASNYGYTF,TGTGCCAGCAGCGCCTCCAACTATGGCTACACCTTC
TRBJ2-1,once,TRBV6-5,-,CASSPVRGSYNEQFF,TGTGCCAGCAGCCCCGTTCGGGGATCCTACAATGAGCAGTTCTTC
TRBJ1-1,-,TRBV15,-,CATSTQSRLGEAFF,TGTGCCACCAGCACACAGAGCAGGTTGGGTGAAGCTTTCTTT
TRBJ2-5,-,TRBV19,TRBD1,CASSRQGARETQYF,TGTGCCAGTAGCCGACAGGGGGCAAGAGAGACCCAGTACTTC
TRBJ1-3,-,TRBV5-1,TRBD1,CASSPIIQGTSGNTIYF,TGCGCCAGCAGCCCTATAATACAGGGGACCTCTGGAAACACCATATATTTT
TRBJ1-2,-,TRBV11-2,-,CASSLSDGSLYGYTF,TGTGCCAGCAGCTTATCAGACGGGTCGCTCTATGGCTACACCTTC
TRBJ1-6,few,TRBV6-4,TRBD1,CASSELHRGNSPLHF,TGTGCCAGCAGTGAACTACACAGGGGTAATTCACCCCTCCACTTT
TRBJ2-5,-,TRBV19,TRBD2,CASRLAGAPQRTQYF,TGTGCCAGTAGACTAGCGGGGGCCCCACAAAGGACCCAGTACTTC
TRBJ2-2,-,TRBV4-1,TRBD2,CASSLEAGARNTGELFF,TGCGCCAGCAGCCTAGAAGCGGGGGCGAGAAACACCGGGGAGCTGTTTTTT
TRBJ1-5,few,TRBV2,TRBD1,CASNSQGVQQPQHF,TGTGCCAGCAATTCACAGGGGGTCCAACAGCCCCAGCATTTT
TRBJ1-3,-,TRBV6-4,-,CASSADGASGNTIYF,TGTGCCAGCAGTGCCGACGGAGCCTCTGGAAACACCATATATTTT
TRBJ1-2,-,TRBV28,TRBD1,CASSSLRQGAGYTF,TGTGCCAGCAGTTCTCTACGACAGGGGGCTGGCTACACCTTC
TRBJ1-3,-,TRBV28,TRBD1,CASSSDRGRNTIYF,TGTGCCAGCAGTTCAGACAGGGGTAGAAACACCATATATTTT
TRBJ2-2,-,TRBV2,TRBD1,CASTKGTARTNTGELFF,TGTGCCAGCACCAAAGGGACAGCCAGAACGAACACCGGGGAGCTGTTTTTT
TRBJ2-5,-,TRBV4-1,TRBD2,CASSQEPPALTSGGDPWETQYF,TGCGCCAGCAGTCAAGAACCGCCCGCCTTAACTAGCGGGGGGGACCCGTGGGAGACCCAGTACTTC
TRBJ1-4,few,TRBV5-1,-,CASSFLGANEKLFF,TGCGCCAGCAGCTTCTTGGGGGCAAATGAAAAACTGTTTTTT
TRBJ1-2,-,TRBV3-1/TRBV3-2,-,CASSQNAGSYGYTF,TGTGCCAGCAGCCAAAATGCAGGGTCCTATGGCTACACCTTC
TRBJ1-6,-,TRBV6-2/TRBV6-3,TRBD1,CASSPQGMDSPLHF,TGTGCCAGCAGCCCACAGGGGATGGACTCACCCCTCCACTTT
TRBJ1-3,-,TRBV5-1,TRBD1,CASSPRQGIGNTIYF,TGCGCCAGCAGCCCACGACAGGGGATTGGAAACACCATATATTTT
TRBJ2-2,-,TRBV5-1,-,CASFWGANTGELFF,TGCGCCAGCTTCTGGGGGGCGAACACCGGGGAGCTGTTTTTT
TRBJ1-6,-,TRBV19,-,CASSISGGESGSYNSPLHF,TGTGCCAGTAGTATTTCGGGGGGCGAAAGTGGCTCCTATAATTCACCCCTCCACTTT
TRBJ1-2,-,TRBV29-1,-,CSVDSRDTSWGYTF,TGCAGCGTTGACTCCCGGGACACCTCATGGGGCTACACCTTC
TRBJ2-5,-,TRBV19,-,CASSRGGALQETQYF,TGTGCCAGTAGTAGGGGGGGGGCCCTCCAAGAGACCCAGTACTTC
TRBJ1-2,-,TRBV7-6,-,CASSLGSPGRYGYTF,TGTGCCAGCAGCTTGGGCTCCCCAGGGAGGTATGGCTACACCTTC
TRBJ1-5,-,TRBV6-5,-,CASKGFYSNQPQHF,TGTGCCAGCAAGGGGTTCTATAGCAATCAGCCCCAGCATTTT
TRBJ1-1,-,TRBV11-2,TRBD1,CASSLKGQTNTEAFF,TGTGCCAGCAGCTTGAAGGGACAGACGAACACTGAAGCTTTCTTT
TRBJ2-3,-,TRBV6-6,TRBD2,CASSPPRGLAGDGATDTQYF,TGTGCCAGCAGTCCCCCTCGGGGACTAGCGGGGGACGGTGCTACAGATACGCAGTATTTT
TRBJ1-5,-,TRBV7-2,TRBD1,CASSLRWDRVAHQPQHF,TGTGCCAGCAGCTTACGGTGGGACAGGGTGGCCCATCAGCCCCAGCATTTT
TRBJ2-1,-,TRBV2,-,CASMGHNEQFF,TGTGCCAGCATGGGGCACAATGAGCAGTTCTTC
TRBJ1-6,-,TRBV14,-,CASSRDLLDSPLHF,TGTGCCAGCAGCCGAGACCTACTAGATTCACCCCTCCACTTT
TRBJ1-3,-,TRBV15,-,CATRGSSGNTIYF,TGTGCCACCCGCGGCAGCTCTGGAAACACCATATATTTT
TRBJ1-2,-,TRBV28,-,CASSTDSHGYTF,TGTGCCAGCAGTACTGACAGTCATGGCTACACCTTC
TRBJ1-3,-,TRBV19,-,CASSISGTGNTIYF,TGTGCCAGTAGTATAAGCGGGACTGGAAACACCATATATTTT
TRBJ1-2,-,TRBV27,TRBD1,CASSIRQGAKGYTF,TGTGCCAGCAGTATTAGACAGGGGGCAAAGGGCTACACCTTC
TRBJ1-6,-,TRBV27,-,CASSYRVGNSPLHF,TGTGCCAGCAGTTACAGGGTAGGGAATTCACCCCTCCACTTT
TRBJ1-2,few,TRBV9,-,CASSASQELYGYTF,TGTGCCAGCAGCGCCTCACAGGAGCTCTATGGCTACACCTTC
TRBJ1-5,few,TRBV11-2,TRBD1,CASSVQGHNQPQHF,TGTGCCAGCAGTGTACAGGGGCACAATCAGCCCCAGCATTTT
TRBJ1-3,-,TRBV7-3,-,CASSAQGEGNTIYF,TGTGCCAGCAGCGCGCAGGGTGAAGGAAACACCATATATTTT
TRBJ1-1,-,TRBV3-1/TRBV3-2,-,CASSQIRETAFF,TGTGCCAGCAGCCAAATACGGGAGACAGCTTTCTTT
TRBJ2-3,-,TRBV27,-,CASSFLTNTDTQYF,TGTGCCAGCAGTTTTTTGACTAACACAGATACGCAGTATTTT
TRBJ1-3,-,TRBV5-1,-,CASSLGTGNTIYF,TGCGCCAGCAGCTTGGGAACAGGAAACACCATATATTTT
TRBJ1-1,-,TRBV5-4,-,CASSPGLNTEAFF,TGTGCCAGCAGCCCCGGGTTGAACACTGAAGCTTTCTTT
TRBJ2-1,-,TRBV9,TRBD2,CASTETSGTYNEQFF,TGTGCCAGCACCGAGACTAGCGGGACTTACAATGAGCAGTTCTTC
TRBJ2-1,-,TRBV6-5,TRBD2,CASSYDPSGYNEQFF,TGTGCCAGCAGTTACGACCCTAGCGGTTACAATGAGCAGTTCTTC
TRBJ1-6,-,TRBV6-5,-,CASSYGAGDNSPLHF,TGTGCCAGCAGTTACGGGGCAGGCGATAATTCACCCCTCCACTTT
TRBJ2-3,-,TRBV6-5,-,CASSYPTGRADTQYF,TGTGCCAGCAGTTACCCCACAGGGCGGGCAGATACGCAGTATTTT
TRBJ1-1,once,TRBV18,-,CASSPLDTMNTEAFF,TGTGCCAGCTCACCACTGGACACCATGAACACTGAAGCTTTCTTT
TRBJ1-2,-,TRBV5-1,-,CASSGDYYGYTF,TGCGCCAGCAGCGGGGACTACTATGGCTACACCTTC
TRBJ1-2,-,TRBV11-2,-,CASSLTDTGSGYTF,TGTGCCAGCAGCCTCACGGACACAGGGAGCGGCTACACCTTC
TRBJ1-5,-,TRBV2,TRBD1,CASSAPRAGGGGPNQPQHF,TGTGCCAGCAGCGCCCCCCGGGCAGGGGGCGGCGGACCCAATCAGCCCCAGCATTTT
TRBJ1-1,-,TRBV6-5,-,CASSNRPNEAFF,TGTGCCAGCAGTAACAGACCGAATGAAGCTTTCTTT
TRBJ2-5,-,TRBV28,-,CASTGGGQRYQETQYF,TGTGCCAGCACCGGAGGGGGACAGCGGTACCAAGAGACCCAGTACTTC
TRBJ2-2,-,TRBV6-1,TRBD2,CASSSWSGGPGELFF,TGTGCCAGCAGTTCTTGGAGCGGGGGGCCCGGGGAGCTGTTTTTT
TRBJ2-1,-,TRBV28,TRBD1,CASSLPGGWEQFF,TGTGCCAGCAGTTTGCCAGGGGGCTGGGAGCAGTTCTTC